Sequencing of this T cell receptor beta chain was carried out in a study of shared clonotypes between healthy human individuals. General study findings and limits: The donor pool, a small one, limited the genetic and exposure-history diversity represented. Rarefaction showed sorted-subset sequencing was incomplete despite large depth.

Genomic DNA of each subset was evenly split across several immunoSEQ plates. The protocol was immunoSEQ multiplex PCR, while the TCRdb copy is restricted to in-frame clones and leaves out a portion. Among some 1.5 million clones listed, nearly 99% were seen once. Regarding this clone: Its antigen remains unidentified.

The V end lost 6 bases, the J end lost 1 base, and 10 bases lay between the germline ends. Germline CDR1 reads MNHEY; CDR2 reads SVGAGI. The CDR3 is made up of 13 amino acids. The chain uses TRBV6-5 and TRBJ2-7, with D perhaps assigned TRBD1 or TRBD2 (5 bases each). The source of this sequence is a man aged 25 to 40 in good health. Sequenced: naive CD4+ T cells sorted from blood. Documented subset: CD45RA+ positively selected. The CDR3: CASSPGPSYEQYF. CDR3 nucleotides: TGTGCCAGCAGCCCGGGACCATCCTACGAGCAGTACTTC.